This T cell receptor (beta chain) was identified during a study of T-cell reconstitution after alpha-beta-depleted transplantation in children. TCRbeta library construction was performed incorporating unique molecular identifiers. Each CDR3 protein is one row after TCRdb ran MiXCR on the PCR reads. Of some 350,000 distinct CDR3 sequences in the sample, around 16% are singletons; the top ten hold approximately 44%. Germline V CDR1 and CDR2: SGHKS, YYEKEE (reference sequence). CDR3 length: 13 amino acids. Trimming cost V 2 bases and J 8 bases, with 13 bases left between them. The specimen comprised PBMCs, mostly from graft donor cells, sampled 360 days after TCRalphabeta/CD19-depleted stem cell transplant. The gene calls are TRBV5-5 and TRBJ1-2, with a tentative D call TRBD1 (6 bases). This clonotype was obtained from a male patient aged 2-9 years who had a stem cell transplant for acute lymphoblastic leukemia, so the T cells may come from the graft donor. CDR3 sequence reads: CASSFVQGEGYTF. CDR3 nucleotides: TGTGCCAGCAGCTTTGTACAGGGAGAAGGCTACACCTTC. Supplemented by reference TRBV5-5 and TRBJ1-2, the full variable domain reads DAGVTQSPTHLIKTRGQQVTLRCSPISGHKSVSWYQQVLGQGPQFIFQYYEKEERGRGNFPDRFSARQFPNYSSELNVNALLLGDSALYLCASSFVQGEGYTFGSGTRLTVV.